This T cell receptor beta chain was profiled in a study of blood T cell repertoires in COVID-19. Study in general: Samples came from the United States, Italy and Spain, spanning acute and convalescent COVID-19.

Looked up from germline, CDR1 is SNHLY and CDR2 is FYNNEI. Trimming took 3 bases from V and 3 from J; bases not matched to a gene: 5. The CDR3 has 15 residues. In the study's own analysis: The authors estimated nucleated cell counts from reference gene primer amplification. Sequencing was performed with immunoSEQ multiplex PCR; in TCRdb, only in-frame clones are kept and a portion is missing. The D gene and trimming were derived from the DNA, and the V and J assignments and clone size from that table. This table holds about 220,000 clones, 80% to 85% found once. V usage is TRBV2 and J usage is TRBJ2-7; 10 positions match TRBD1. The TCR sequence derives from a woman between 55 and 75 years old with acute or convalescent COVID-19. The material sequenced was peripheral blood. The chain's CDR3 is CASSDPGQGIYEQYF. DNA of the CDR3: TGTGCCAGCAGTGACCCGGGACAGGGGATCTACGAGCAGTACTTC.